This T cell receptor (beta chain) is drawn from a study of blood T cells in healthy people across ages. Only a few counts were recorded for this clonotype. Its antigen remains unidentified. The V segment lost 8 bases and the J segment 5 bases; nucleotides outside the gene matches: 6. This CDR3 has 13 residues. The germline gives CDR1 MNHEY, CDR2 SVGAGI. Next came a second PCR, run for about 7 to 12 cycles, which used a sample-barcoded 5' primer along with a J-beta primer mix. TCRdb processed the 5' RACE reads anew with MiXCR; each CDR3 protein has one entry. The data contain roughly 1,700,000 distinct CDR3 sequences, approximately 28% of them singletons. Findings and limits, study-wide: Long-lived donors had more naive CD4+ cells and higher diversity than aged donors. Significant beta diversity loss was already apparent by age 40, declining roughly linearly.

The authors isolated at least 6 million PBMCs per sample. The TCR originated in a woman aged 25 to 39 in good health. V and J are TRBV6-5 and TRBJ1-5, with 7 bases fitting TRBD1. Sequencing was carried out using blood. The CDR3 bases are TGTGCCAGCGCGGGCAGGGGGTATCAGCCCCAGCATTTT. Translating gives CASAGRGYQPQHF.